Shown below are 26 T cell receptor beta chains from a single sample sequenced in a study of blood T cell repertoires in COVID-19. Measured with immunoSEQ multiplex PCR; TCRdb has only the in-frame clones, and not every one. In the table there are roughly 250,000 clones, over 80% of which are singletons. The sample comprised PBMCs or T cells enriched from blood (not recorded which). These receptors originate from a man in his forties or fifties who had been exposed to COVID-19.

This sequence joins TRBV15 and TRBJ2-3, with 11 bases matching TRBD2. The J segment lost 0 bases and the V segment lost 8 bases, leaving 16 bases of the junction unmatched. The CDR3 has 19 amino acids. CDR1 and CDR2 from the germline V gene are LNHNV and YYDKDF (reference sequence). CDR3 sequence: CATLTGSSGRPPSTDTQYF. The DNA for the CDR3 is TGTGCCACCCTCACCGGCTCTAGCGGGAGGCCCCCTAGCACAGATACGCAGTATTTT.

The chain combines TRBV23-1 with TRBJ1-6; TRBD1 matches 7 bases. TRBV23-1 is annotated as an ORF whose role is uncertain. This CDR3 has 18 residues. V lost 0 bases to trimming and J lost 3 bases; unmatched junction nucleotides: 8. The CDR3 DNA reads TGCGCCAGCAGTCAATCAACTCCGAGGGGGCTCTATAATTCACCCCTCCACTTT. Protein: CASSQSTPRGLYNSPLHF.

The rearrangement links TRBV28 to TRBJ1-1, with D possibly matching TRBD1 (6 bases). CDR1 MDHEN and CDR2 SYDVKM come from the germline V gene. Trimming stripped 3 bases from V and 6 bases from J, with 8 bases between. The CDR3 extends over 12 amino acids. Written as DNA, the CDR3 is TGTGCCAGCAGTTTCGGACAGCCTGAAGCTTTCTTT. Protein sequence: CASSFGQPEAFF.

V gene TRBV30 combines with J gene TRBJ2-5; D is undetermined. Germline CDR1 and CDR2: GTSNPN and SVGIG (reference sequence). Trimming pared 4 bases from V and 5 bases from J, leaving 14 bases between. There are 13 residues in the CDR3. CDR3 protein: CAWTLGPRETQYF. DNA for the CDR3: TGTGCCTGGACCTTGGGCCCCAGGGAGACCCAGTACTTC.

The CDR3 bases are TGTGCCAGCAGTGAAGGTCTCTCTAGGACAGATACGCAGTATTTT. Its translation is CASSEGLSRTDTQYF. The chain employs TRBV25-1 and TRBJ2-3, with unresolved D. Trimming removed 2 bases at V and 3 bases at J, with 12 bases between. The CDR3 is 15 residues long. Germline V gives CDR1 MGHDK, CDR2 SYGVNS.

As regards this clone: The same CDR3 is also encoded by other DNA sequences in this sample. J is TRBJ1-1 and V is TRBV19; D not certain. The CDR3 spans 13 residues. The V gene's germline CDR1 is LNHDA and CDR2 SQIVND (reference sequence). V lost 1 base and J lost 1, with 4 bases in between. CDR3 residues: CASSIGRNTEAFF. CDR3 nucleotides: TGTGCCAGTAGTATAGGTAGGAACACTGAAGCTTTCTTT.

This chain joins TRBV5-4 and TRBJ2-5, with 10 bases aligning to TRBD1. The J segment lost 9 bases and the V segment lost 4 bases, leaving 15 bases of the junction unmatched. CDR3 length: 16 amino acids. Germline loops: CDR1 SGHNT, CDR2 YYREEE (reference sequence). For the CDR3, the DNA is TGTGCCAGCAGCGGGGGACAGGGGCGGGATAGAGCCGCCCAGTACTTC. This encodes CASSGGQGRDRAAQYF.

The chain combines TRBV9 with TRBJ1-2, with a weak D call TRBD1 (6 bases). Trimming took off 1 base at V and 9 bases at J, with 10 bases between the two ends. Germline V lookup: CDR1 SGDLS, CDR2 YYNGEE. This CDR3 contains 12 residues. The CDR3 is CASSVIQGSYTF. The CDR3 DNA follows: TGTGCCAGCAGCGTAATCCAGGGGAGCTACACCTTC.

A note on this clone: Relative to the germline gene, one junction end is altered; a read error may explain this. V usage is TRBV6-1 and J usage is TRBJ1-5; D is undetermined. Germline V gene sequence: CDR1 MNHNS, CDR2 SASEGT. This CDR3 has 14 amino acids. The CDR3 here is CASREEYSNQPQHF. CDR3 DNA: TGTGCCAGCAGGGAAGAATATAGCAATCAGCCCCAGCATTTT.

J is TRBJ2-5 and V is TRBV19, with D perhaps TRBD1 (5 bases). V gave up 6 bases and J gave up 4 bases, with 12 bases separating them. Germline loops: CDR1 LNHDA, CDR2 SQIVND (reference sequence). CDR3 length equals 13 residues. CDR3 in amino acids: CASRTQGIETQYF. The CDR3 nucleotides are TGTGCCAGTAGGACGCAGGGTATAGAGACCCAGTACTTC.

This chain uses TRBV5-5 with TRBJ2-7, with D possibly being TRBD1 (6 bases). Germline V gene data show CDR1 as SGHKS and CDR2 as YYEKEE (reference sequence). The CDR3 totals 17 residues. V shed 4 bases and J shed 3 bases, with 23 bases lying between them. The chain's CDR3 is CASSHNSFRDRNYEQYV. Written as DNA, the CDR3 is TGTGCCAGCAGCCACAACTCCTTCCGAGACAGGAACTACGAGCAGTACGTC.

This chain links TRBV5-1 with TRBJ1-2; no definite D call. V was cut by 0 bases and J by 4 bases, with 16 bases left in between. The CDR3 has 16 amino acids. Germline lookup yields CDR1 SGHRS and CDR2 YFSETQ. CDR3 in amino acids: CASSLVSGSLGYGYTF. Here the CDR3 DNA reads TGCGCCAGCAGCTTGGTCTCGGGTTCCCTGGGCTATGGCTACACCTTC.

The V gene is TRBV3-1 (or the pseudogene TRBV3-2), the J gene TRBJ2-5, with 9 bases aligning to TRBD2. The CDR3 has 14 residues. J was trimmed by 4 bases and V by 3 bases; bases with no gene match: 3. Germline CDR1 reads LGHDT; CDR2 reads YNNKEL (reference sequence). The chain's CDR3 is CASSQSGGRETQYF. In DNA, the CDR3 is TGTGCCAGCAGCCAGAGCGGGGGGCGAGAGACCCAGTACTTC.

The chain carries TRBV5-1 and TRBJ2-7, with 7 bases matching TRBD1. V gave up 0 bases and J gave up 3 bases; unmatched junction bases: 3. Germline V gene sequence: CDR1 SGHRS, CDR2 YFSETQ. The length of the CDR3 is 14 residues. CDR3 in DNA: TGCGCCAGCAGCTTGGCCGCAGGGGGCTACGAGCAGTACTTC. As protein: CASSLAAGGYEQYF.

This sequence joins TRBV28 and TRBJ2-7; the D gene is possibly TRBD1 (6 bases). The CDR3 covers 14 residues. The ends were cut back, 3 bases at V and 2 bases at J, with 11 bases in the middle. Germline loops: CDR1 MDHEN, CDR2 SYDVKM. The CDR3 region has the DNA TGTGCCAGCAGTTTGGGGGCCTGGGCCTACGAGCAGTACTTC. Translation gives CASSLGAWAYEQYF. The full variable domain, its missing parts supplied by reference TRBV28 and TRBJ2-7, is DVKVTQSSRYLVKRTGEKVFLECVQDMDHENMFWYRQDPGLGLRLIYFSYDVKMKEKGDIPEGYSVSREKKERFSLILESASTNQTSMYLCASSLGAWAYEQYFGPGTRLTVT.

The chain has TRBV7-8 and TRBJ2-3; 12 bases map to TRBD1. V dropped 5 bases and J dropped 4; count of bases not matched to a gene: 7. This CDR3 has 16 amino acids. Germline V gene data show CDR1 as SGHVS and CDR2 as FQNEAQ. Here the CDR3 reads CASSPRDRGQSDTQYF. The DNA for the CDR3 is TGTGCCAGCAGCCCTCGGGACAGGGGGCAGTCAGATACGCAGTATTTT.

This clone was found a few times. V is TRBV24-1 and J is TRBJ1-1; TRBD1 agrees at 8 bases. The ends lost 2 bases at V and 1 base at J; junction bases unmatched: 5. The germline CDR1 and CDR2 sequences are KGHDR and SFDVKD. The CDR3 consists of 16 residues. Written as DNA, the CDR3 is TGTGCCACCAGTGATTCCCGGGACAGGACGAACACTGAAGCTTTCTTT. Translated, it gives CATSDSRDRTNTEAFF.

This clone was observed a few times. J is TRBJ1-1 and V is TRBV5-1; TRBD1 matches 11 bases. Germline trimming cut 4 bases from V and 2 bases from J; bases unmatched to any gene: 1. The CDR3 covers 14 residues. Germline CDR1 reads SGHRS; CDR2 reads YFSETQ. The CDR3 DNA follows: TGCGCCAGCAGCGGACAGGGGGCCAACACTGAAGCTTTCTTT. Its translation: CASSGQGANTEAFF.

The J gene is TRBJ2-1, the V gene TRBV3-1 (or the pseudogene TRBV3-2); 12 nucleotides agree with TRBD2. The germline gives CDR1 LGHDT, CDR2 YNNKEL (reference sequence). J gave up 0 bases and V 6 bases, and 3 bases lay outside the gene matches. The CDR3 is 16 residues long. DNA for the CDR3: TGTGCCAGCAGTCCTAGCGGGAGGGCCTCCTACAATGAGCAGTTCTTC. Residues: CASSPSGRASYNEQFF.

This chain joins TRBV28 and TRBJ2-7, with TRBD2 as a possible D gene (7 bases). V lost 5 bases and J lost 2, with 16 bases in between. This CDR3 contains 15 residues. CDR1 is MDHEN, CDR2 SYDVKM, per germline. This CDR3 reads CASSPQSGGTYEQYV. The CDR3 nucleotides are TGTGCCAGCAGTCCCCAGTCGGGGGGCACCTACGAGCAGTACGTC.

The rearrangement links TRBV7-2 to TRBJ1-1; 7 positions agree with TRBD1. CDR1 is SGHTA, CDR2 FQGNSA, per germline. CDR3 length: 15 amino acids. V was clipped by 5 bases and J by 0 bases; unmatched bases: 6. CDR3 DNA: TGTGCCAGCAGCCGCCTGGGACAGATGAACACTGAAGCTTTCTTT. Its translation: CASSRLGQMNTEAFF.

The CDR3 loop is CASSAGEVTDTQYF. The CDR3, as DNA: TGCGCCAGTTCAGCGGGGGAGGTCACAGATACGCAGTATTTT. This chain joins TRBV5-1 and TRBJ2-3, with TRBD2 matching over 8 bases. The germline V gene encodes CDR1 SGHRS and CDR2 YFSETQ. The CDR3 is 14 amino acids. The ends lost 8 bases at V and 2 bases at J; junction bases unmatched: 7.

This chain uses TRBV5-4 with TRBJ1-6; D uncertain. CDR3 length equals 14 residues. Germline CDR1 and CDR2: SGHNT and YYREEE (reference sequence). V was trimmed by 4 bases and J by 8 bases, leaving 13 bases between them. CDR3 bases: TGTGCCAGCAGCAACCCAAGTCGGGATTCACCCCTCCACTTT. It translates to CASSNPSRDSPLHF.

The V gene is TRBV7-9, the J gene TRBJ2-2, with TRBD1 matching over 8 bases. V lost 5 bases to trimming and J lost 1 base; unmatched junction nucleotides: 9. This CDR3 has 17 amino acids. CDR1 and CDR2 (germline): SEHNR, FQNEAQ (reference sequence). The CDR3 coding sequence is TGTGCCAGCAGCCCCCACAGGGGGAAGCTGAACACCGGGGAGCTGTTTTTT. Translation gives CASSPHRGKLNTGELFF.

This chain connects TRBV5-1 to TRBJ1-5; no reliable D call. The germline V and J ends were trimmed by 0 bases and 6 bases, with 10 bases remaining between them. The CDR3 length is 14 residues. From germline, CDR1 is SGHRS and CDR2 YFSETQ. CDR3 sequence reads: CASSLDWAGQPQHF. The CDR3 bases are TGCGCCAGCAGCTTGGACTGGGCGGGTCAGCCCCAGCATTTT.

The CDR3 nucleotides are TGTGCCAGCAGCCTCCACGGGGGGGGTGGGAATGAAAAACTGTTTTTT. Its protein is CASSLHGGGGNEKLFF. V usage is TRBV7-9 and J usage is TRBJ1-4; tentatively, D is TRBD1 (5 bases). Trimming took off 5 bases at V and 5 bases at J, with 18 bases between the two ends. CDR3 length: 16 residues. Germline V gene lookup returns CDR1 SEHNR and CDR2 FQNEAQ (reference sequence).